Sequencing of this T cell receptor beta chain was carried out in a study of shared clonotypes between healthy human individuals. Study observations and caveats: Large sequencing depth failed to make sorted-subset sequencing complete, rarefaction showed. Donor scarcity curtailed the genetic and exposure-history diversity represented herein.

Clones were read by immunoSEQ multiplex PCR, and TCRdb kept only the in-frame ones, dropping some. In the table there are roughly 1,000,000 clones, 78% of which are singletons. The length of the CDR3 is 14 residues. Germline V lookup: CDR1 SGDLS, CDR2 YYNGEE. Trimming at V came to 0 bases and at J to 4 bases, leaving 3 bases not matched to a gene. On this clone itself: Its matching antigen is unknown.

The sequencing input was memory CD4+ T cells from PBMCs. This sample's subset: CD45RA-negative fraction. This chain connects TRBV9 to TRBJ2-5; 7 bases agree with TRBD1. The origin of this receptor is a man between 18 and 35 years old in good health. Some clones in this sample may be carry-over from other donors' samples. CDR3 loop: CASSVEGAGETQYF. CDR3 bases: TGTGCCAGCAGCGTAGAGGGGGCCGGAGAGACCCAGTACTTC.